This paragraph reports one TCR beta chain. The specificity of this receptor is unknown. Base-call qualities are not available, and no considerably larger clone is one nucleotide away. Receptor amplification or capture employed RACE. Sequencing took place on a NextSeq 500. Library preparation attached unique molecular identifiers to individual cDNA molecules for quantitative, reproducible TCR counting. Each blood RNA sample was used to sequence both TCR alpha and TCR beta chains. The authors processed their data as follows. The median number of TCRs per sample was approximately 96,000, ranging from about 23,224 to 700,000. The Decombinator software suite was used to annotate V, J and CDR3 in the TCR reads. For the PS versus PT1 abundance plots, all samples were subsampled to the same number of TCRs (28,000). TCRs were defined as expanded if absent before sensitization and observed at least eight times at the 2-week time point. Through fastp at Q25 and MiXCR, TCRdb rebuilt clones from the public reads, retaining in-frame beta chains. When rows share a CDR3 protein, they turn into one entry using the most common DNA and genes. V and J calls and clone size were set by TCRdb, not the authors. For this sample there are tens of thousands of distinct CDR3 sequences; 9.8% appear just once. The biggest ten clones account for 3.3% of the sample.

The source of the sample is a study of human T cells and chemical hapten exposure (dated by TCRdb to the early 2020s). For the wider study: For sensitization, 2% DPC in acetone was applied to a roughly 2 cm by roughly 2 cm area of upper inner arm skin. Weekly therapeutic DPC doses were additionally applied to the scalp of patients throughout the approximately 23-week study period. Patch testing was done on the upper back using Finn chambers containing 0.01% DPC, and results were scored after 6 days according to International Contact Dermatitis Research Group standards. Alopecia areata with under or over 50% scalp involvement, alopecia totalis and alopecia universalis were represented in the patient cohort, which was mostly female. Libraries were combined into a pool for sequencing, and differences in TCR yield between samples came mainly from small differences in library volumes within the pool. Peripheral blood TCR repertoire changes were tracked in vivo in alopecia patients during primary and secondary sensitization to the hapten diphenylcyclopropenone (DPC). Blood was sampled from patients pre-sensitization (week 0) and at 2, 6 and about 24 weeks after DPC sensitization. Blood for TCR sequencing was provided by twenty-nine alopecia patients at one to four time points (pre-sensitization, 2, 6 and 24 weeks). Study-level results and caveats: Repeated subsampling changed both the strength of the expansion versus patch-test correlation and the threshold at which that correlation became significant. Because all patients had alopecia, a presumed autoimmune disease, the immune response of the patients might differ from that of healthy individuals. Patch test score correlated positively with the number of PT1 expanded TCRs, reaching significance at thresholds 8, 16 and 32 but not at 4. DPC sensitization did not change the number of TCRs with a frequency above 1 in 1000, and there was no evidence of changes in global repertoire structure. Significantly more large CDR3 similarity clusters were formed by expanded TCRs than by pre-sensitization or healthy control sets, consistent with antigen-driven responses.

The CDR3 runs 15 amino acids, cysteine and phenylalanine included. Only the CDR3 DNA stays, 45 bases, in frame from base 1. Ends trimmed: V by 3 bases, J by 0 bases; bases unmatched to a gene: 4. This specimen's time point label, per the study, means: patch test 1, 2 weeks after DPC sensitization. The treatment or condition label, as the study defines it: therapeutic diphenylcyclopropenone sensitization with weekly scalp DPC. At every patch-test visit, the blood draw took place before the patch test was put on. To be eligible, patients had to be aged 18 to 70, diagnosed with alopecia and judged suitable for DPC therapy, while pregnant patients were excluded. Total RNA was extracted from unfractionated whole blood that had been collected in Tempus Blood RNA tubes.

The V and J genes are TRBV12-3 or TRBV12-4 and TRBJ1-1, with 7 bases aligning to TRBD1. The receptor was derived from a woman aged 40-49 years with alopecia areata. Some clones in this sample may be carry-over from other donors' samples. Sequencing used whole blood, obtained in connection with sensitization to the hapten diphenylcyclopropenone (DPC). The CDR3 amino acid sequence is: CASSLRQGVNTEAFF. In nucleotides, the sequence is TGTGCCAGCAGTTTGAGGCAGGGGGTGAACACTGAAGCTTTCTTT.